Listed here is a single TCR beta chain. Antigen specificity is unknown. This entry belongs to a study of siplizumab effects on memory and regulatory T cells. Points from the study as a whole: Alloreactive sequences tracing back to unstimulated CD4+ memory cells fell significantly with siplizumab.

Method: immunoSEQ multiplex PCR; TCRdb's copy keeps in-frame clones and lacks some. The repertoire holds tens of thousands of clones, more than 80% seen once, with about two fifths in the top ten. The CDR3 sequence is 17 residues long. With 4 bases removed from V and 6 bases from J, the gap between germline ends came to 22 bases. CDR1 and CDR2 from the germline V gene are MGHRA and YSYEKL. Specimen: CD8+ T cells sorted from blood. The receptor's source is a human donor in good health. The chain couples TRBV4-1 to TRBJ2-1; D is undetermined. CDR3 coding DNA: TGCGCCAGCAGCCCAAGGTCGGCAGGCCTAGGGTTCAATGAGCAGTTCTTC. Amino acids: CASSPRSAGLGFNEQFF.